This record concerns one T cell receptor (beta chain) sequence. The data derive from a study of blood T cell repertoires in COVID-19. Study at large: The United States, Italy and Spain were the sources of the acute and convalescent COVID-19 samples.

Germline V gives CDR1 SGHRS, CDR2 YFSETQ. Trimming shortened V by 4 bases and J by 6 bases, and 23 bases separated the two germline ends. This CDR3 region has 17 residues. Original data processing: It was from reference gene primer amplification that nucleated cell counts were estimated. Produced via immunoSEQ multiplex PCR; TCRdb's table is partial and in-frame only. V, J and clone size derive from that table, while D and trimming were established from the DNA sequence. The data contain a few hundred thousand clones, 70% to 90% of them singletons. The clonotype was recovered from a woman between 50 and 59 years old in a cohort exposed to, infected with or recovered from COVID-19 (not recorded which). The specimen was PBMCs or T cells enriched from blood (not recorded which). The chain is built from TRBV5-1 and TRBJ2-1; TRBD1 might be the D (5 bases). CDR3 region: CASSPGGAGSFFNEQFF. The CDR3 DNA is TGCGCCAGCAGCCCTGGTGGGGCAGGGTCATTCTTCAATGAGCAGTTCTTC.